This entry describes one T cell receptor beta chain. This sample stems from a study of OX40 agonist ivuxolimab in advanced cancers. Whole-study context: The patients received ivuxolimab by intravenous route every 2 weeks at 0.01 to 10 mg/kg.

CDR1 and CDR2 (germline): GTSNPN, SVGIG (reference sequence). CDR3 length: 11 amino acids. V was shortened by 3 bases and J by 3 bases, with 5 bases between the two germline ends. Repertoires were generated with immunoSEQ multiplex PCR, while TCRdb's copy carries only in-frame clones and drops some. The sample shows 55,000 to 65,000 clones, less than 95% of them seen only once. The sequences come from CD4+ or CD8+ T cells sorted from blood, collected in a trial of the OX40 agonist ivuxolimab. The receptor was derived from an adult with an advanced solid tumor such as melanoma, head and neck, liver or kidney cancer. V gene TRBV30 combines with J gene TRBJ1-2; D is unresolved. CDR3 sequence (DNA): TGTGCCTGGAGCCCAGACTATGGCTACACCTTC. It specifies CAWSPDYGYTF.